This T cell receptor (beta chain) emerged from a study of T cell repertoires in ileal Crohn's disease. Between the trimmed V and J ends, which lost 3 bases and 4 bases, there was a span of 12 bases. Germline V gene sequence: CDR1 SGHRS, CDR2 YFSETQ. This CDR3 contains 14 residues. As to time point: neoterminal ileum biopsy at postoperative endoscopy, about 6 months after surgery. The protocol was immunoSEQ multiplex PCR, while the TCRdb copy is restricted to in-frame clones and leaves out a portion. The table lists about 3,900 clones, about 70% of them singletons, with around 8% in the top ten. This sequence joins TRBV5-1 and TRBJ2-3; a possible D gene is TRBD2 (5 bases). The source is an adult with Crohn's disease. The sequenced material came from ileal tissue. The CDR3 coding sequence is TGCGCCAGCAGCTCTAGAGGGAGCTCAGATACGCAGTATTTT. It specifies CASSSRGSSDTQYF.